This T cell receptor (beta chain) comes out of a study of OX40 agonist ivuxolimab in advanced cancers. Study results and limitations: In the 0.1 to 3.0 mg/kg range, CD4+ and CD8+ blood T cells had expanded clonally by week 6.

Some clones are missing from TCRdb's copy, which holds only in-frame ones; the method was immunoSEQ multiplex PCR. The sample consists of more than 45,000 clones, roughly 90% of them appearing once. The CDR3 sequence is 15 residues long. Germline-derived CDR1 and CDR2 are LNHDA and SQIVND (reference sequence). Deletions cut 3 bases from V and 1 base from J, with 9 bases between. A note on this clone: Its antigen is unknown.

The source is an adult with an advanced solid tumor such as melanoma, head and neck, liver or kidney cancer. The rearrangement links TRBV19 to TRBJ2-2; D is unresolved. The sample was CD4+ or CD8+ T cells sorted from blood, taken in a trial of the OX40 agonist ivuxolimab. Here the CDR3 reads CASSIGRKNTGELFF. CDR3 DNA: TGTGCCAGTAGTATTGGGCGGAAGAACACCGGGGAGCTGTTTTTT.